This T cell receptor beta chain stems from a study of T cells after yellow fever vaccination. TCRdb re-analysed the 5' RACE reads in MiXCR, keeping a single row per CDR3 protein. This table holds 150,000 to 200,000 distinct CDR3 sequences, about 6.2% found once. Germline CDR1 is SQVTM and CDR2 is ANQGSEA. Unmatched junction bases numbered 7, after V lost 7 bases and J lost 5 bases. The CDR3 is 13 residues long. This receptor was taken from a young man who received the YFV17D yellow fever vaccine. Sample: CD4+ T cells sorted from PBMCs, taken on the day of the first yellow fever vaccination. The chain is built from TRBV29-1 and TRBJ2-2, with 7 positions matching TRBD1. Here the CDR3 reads CSAQGVYTGELFF. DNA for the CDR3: TGCAGCGCGCAGGGGGTTTATACCGGGGAGCTGTTTTTT.